Described below is a single T cell receptor beta chain sequence and its context. This sample stems from a study of cytomegalovirus exposure and HLA in healthy donors. The assay was immunoSEQ multiplex PCR, and TCRdb's table has in-frame clones only and misses some. The profile shows 300,000 to 400,000 clones, roughly 88% of them singletons. CDR1 is SGHVS and CDR2 is FNYEAQ in the germline V gene. This CDR3 has 16 residues. The V end lost 5 bases, the J end lost 7 bases, and 21 bases lay between the germline ends. This clonotype was obtained from a young man in good health and CMV-seronegative. This chain links TRBV7-6 with TRBJ2-1, with D possibly being TRBD1 (5 bases). Specimen: PBMCs. The chain's CDR3 is CASSLQFRGRRNEQFF. In DNA form, the CDR3 reads TGTGCCAGCAGCCTTCAGTTTAGGGGTCGTCGGAATGAGCAGTTCTTC.